This is a list of T cell receptor beta chains from one sample in a study of cytomegalovirus exposure and HLA in healthy donors. TCRdb's table, derived via immunoSEQ multiplex PCR, lists solely in-frame clones and lacks some. The table lists 87,000 or so clones, 60% to 80% of them singletons, with roughly 3.2% in the top ten. The sequenced material came from PBMCs. The receptor source for this set is a man between 60 and 75 years old in good health and CMV-seronegative. CDR3s leave out the opening cysteine and the closing phenylalanine or tryptophan. For some rows the clone size is stated as once, few or many, or as a class when expanded; others skip it.

TRBV5-4	.	TRBJ2-2	ASRPTSGLNTGELF
TRBV6-5	.	TRBJ2-7	ASRQDSLYEQY
TRBV6-5	.	TRBJ2-3	ASRLAGGPTDTQY
TRBV5-1	.	TRBJ2-7	ASSHQSGARGEQY
TRBV5-6	.	TRBJ1-5	ASSWGRGRGQPQH
TRBV9	.	TRBJ1-3	ASSPTGNGNTIY
TRBV11-1	few	TRBJ1-6	ASRAFGQGGSYNSPLH
TRBV5-1	.	TRBJ2-5	ASSFQGGRETQY
TRBV5-1	few	TRBJ2-7	ASSTNARSYEQY
TRBV27	.	TRBJ2-6	ASSQTGQAAGANVLT
TRBV2	few	TRBJ1-4	ASRDSTGSQKLF
TRBV28	.	TRBJ2-5	ASREGLSGAGWEQY
TRBV9	.	TRBJ2-7	ASSETSASSYEQY
TRBV29-1	.	TRBJ1-5	STLSGQGQPQH
TRBV28	.	TRBJ2-2	ASQGGGLSTGELF
TRBV6-4	once	TRBJ2-1	ASSDGLAGANEQF
TRBV10-1	.	TRBJ1-1	ASNRDRGTTEAF
TRBV6-1	.	TRBJ1-1	ASRERGNTEAF
TRBV5-4	.	TRBJ1-3	ASSPALDRERNTIY
TRBV19	.	TRBJ1-1	ASSLAYRGRGAF
TRBV29-1	.	TRBJ1-1	SVEGGRGSTEAF
TRBV5-1	.	TRBJ2-2	ASSLDRPNTGELF
TRBV5-1	.	TRBJ1-6	ASSPTTGGEAPLH
TRBV28	.	TRBJ1-5	ASSPPGTGGREPQH
TRBV29-1	once	.	SVPVGAHEQY
TRBV5-5	few	TRBJ2-7	ASSLHRDYEQY
TRBV6-5	.	TRBJ1-2	ASRQGFGYT
TRBV18	.	TRBJ1-3	ASSPLQQGANIRSGNTIY
TRBV15	many	TRBJ2-7	ATSRDTGGVDEQY
TRBV29-1	.	TRBJ1-3	SVETPGSGNTIY
TRBV5-1	few	TRBJ1-6	ASSLTTGDNSPLH
TRBV4-1	.	TRBJ2-2	ASSQVELAPTGELF
TRBV28	.	TRBJ1-4	ASSPPWRASEKLF